The clone carrying this TCR beta chain was detected only a few times. Its antigen is unknown. CDR3 size: 13 residues. Between the trimmed V and J ends, which lost 2 bases and 8 bases, there was a span of 12 bases. The V gene's germline CDR1 is SGHTA and CDR2 FQGNSA. This sample stems from a study of CD8 T cells in ankylosing spondylitis. Findings and limits, study-wide: For ankylosing spondylitis blood, a TCR beta motif of eight or nine highly homologous variants appeared characteristic.

One entry per CDR3 protein results from TCRdb running MiXCR on the 5' RACE reads. The sample contains 150,000 or so distinct CDR3 sequences, around a third of which appear only once. This TCR came from a male donor with ankylosing spondylitis. The specimen was synovial fluid, either unsorted or a sorted T cell fraction (not recorded which). J is TRBJ1-1 and V is TRBV7-2; D remains ambiguous. Written as DNA, the CDR3 is TGTGCCAGCAGCTTAAAGTCGGGTCTGGAAGCTTTCTTT. As protein: CASSLKSGLEAFF.